The rows below give T cell receptor beta chains drawn from one sample of a study of T cell responses to AZD1222 COVID-19 vaccine. Sequencing was performed with immunoSEQ multiplex PCR; in TCRdb, only in-frame clones are kept and a portion is missing. There are approximately 80,000 clones in the sample; about nine tenths occur only once, and roughly a quarter lies in the top ten. This sample comprised peripheral blood, obtained on day 0 of AZD1222 vaccination. The origin of the receptors is an adult in good health. Each CDR3 is given with its conserved first and last residue. Fields, in order: clone size, D gene, V gene, J gene, CDR3 DNA, CDR3 protein. The D gene is left open where the match is weak. Rows give clone size only sometimes, using once, few, many, or a class for an expanded clone.

>-|TRBD1|TRBV10-3|TRBJ2-2
TGTGCCATCAGGGGGGACAGGGAGACCGGGGAGCTGTTTTTT
CAIRGDRETGELFF
>-|TRBD1|TRBV7-8|TRBJ1-5
TGTGCCAGCAGACGGGACAGGGGCCAAAATCAGCCCCAGCATTTT
CASRRDRGQNQPQHF
>-|-|TRBV5-1|TRBJ1-6
TGCGCCAGCAGCTGGGATTATAATTCACCCCTCCACTTT
CASSWDYNSPLHF
>-|-|TRBV19|TRBJ1-6
TGTGCCAGTAGTATAGTGGGGACCTGGGATTCACCCCTCCACTTT
CASSIVGTWDSPLHF
>-|-|TRBV6-6|TRBJ1-2
TGTGCCAGCAGTTACAGGGTCCCCTCGAACTATGGCTACACCTTC
CASSYRVPSNYGYTF
>-|TRBD2|TRBV9|TRBJ2-1
TGTGCCAGCAGCGTAGCTTTAATGGCGGGAGGTTCGAATGAGCAGTTCTTC
CASSVALMAGGSNEQFF
>-|-|TRBV5-6|TRBJ2-3
TGTGCCAGCAGCCCCGGGTTAGGCTTGGGGGCGGATACGCAGTATTTT
CASSPGLGLGADTQYF
>-|TRBD1|TRBV28|TRBJ1-2
TGTGCCAGCACCGTACAGGGGAACTATGGCTACACCTTC
CASTVQGNYGYTF
>-|-|TRBV7-2|TRBJ1-4
TGTGCCAGCAGACGGGACCATAATGAAAAACTGTTTTTT
CASRRDHNEKLFF
>few|TRBD2|TRBV14|TRBJ2-1
TGTGCCAGCAGCCAGACTAGCGCCTACAATGAGCAGTTCTTC
CASSQTSAYNEQFF
>-|-|TRBV18|TRBJ1-4
TGTGCCAGCTCACCAGAGGGGACCACCGCTAATGAAAAACTGTTTTTT
CASSPEGTTANEKLFF
>-|-|TRBV19|TRBJ1-5
TGTGCCAGTAGTAGAGGGGATGGTCAGCCCCAGCATTTT
CASSRGDGQPQHF
>-|TRBD1|TRBV4-1|TRBJ2-7
TGCGCCAGCAGCCAAGTAAGCCTCGGGACAGCCTACGAGCAGTACTTC
CASSQVSLGTAYEQYF
>-|-|TRBV5-6|TRBJ1-6
TGTGCCAGCAGCTTTGACGGCCCTGGGTATAATTCACCCCTCCACTTT
CASSFDGPGYNSPLHF
>-|-|TRBV7-2|TRBJ2-1
TGTGCCAGCAGCACGCCCCGAATATACAATGAGCAGTTCTTC
CASSTPRIYNEQFF
>-|-|TRBV18|TRBJ1-1
TGTGCCAGCTCACCACCGAACTCCAACACTGAAGCTTTCTTT
CASSPPNSNTEAFF
>-|-|TRBV28|TRBJ1-2
TGTGCCAGCACCCGACAGGCGACCTATGGCTACACCTTC
CASTRQATYGYTF
>-|-|TRBV5-1|TRBJ1-1
TGCGCCAGCAGCCAACGACCTACAGAAGGCCAGGCTTTCTTT
CASSQRPTEGQAFF
>-|TRBD1|TRBV6-2/TRBV6-3|TRBJ1-2
TGTGCCAGCAGTTACTCGATCGGGGACAGGACACAAGCTAACTATGGCTACACCTTC
CASSYSIGDRTQANYGYTF
>-|-|TRBV3-1/TRBV3-2|TRBJ1-6
TGTGCCAGCAGCCCTAACAGGGATAATTCACCCCTCCACTTT
CASSPNRDNSPLHF
>few|-|TRBV7-2|TRBJ1-2
TGTGCCAGCAGCCCAGGCCCGACGGTAGTAGATGGCTACACCTTC
CASSPGPTVVDGYTF
>once|-|TRBV20-1|TRBJ2-1
TGCAGTGCTATCCGGGAGTTGGGGCAGTTCTTC
CSAIRELGQFF
>-|TRBD2|TRBV4-3|TRBJ2-3
TGCGCCAGCAGCCAAGATCTCTCAGGACTAGACTTCTCTAGCACAGATACGCAGTATTTT
CASSQDLSGLDFSSTDTQYF
>few|-|TRBV6-1|TRBJ1-5
TGTGCCAGCAGTGTAGTAATAGGGAGGTCTCGGAATCAGCCCCAGCATTTT
CASSVVIGRSRNQPQHF
>-|-|TRBV7-9|TRBJ1-2
TGTGCCAGCAGCTTAACCGGGGGCCCTTCAGTTGGCTACACCTTC
CASSLTGGPSVGYTF
>-|TRBD1|TRBV11-2|TRBJ2-7
TGTGCCAGCAGCTGGGACAGGATCTACGAGCAGTACTTC
CASSWDRIYEQYF
>few|-|TRBV5-6|TRBJ2-2
TGTGCCAGCAGCTCCCCGGGGGACCCGGGTAGTTCCGGGGAGCTGTTTTTT
CASSSPGDPGSSGELFF
>-|-|TRBV12-5|TRBJ2-1
TGTGCTAGTGGTTCCCCGCAAAATGAGCAGTTCTTC
CASGSPQNEQFF
>-|TRBD2|TRBV7-2|TRBJ2-7
TGTGCCAGCAGCTGGACGGGAGGCGAGAACTACGAGCAGTACTTC
CASSWTGGENYEQYF
>few|TRBD1|TRBV9|TRBJ2-7
TGTGCCAGCAGCGAGAGCGGGACAGGGCACAACGAGCAGTACTTC
CASSESGTGHNEQYF
>-|TRBD1|TRBV7-9|TRBJ1-2
TGTGCCAGCAGCTTTGGCGGGACAGGGGGCCATATCTATGGCTACACCTTC
CASSFGGTGGHIYGYTF
>-|-|TRBV7-2|TRBJ2-3
TGTGCCAGCAGCTTAGGGGCCTCAAGACGGACAGATACGCAGTATTTT
CASSLGASRRTDTQYF
>-|-|TRBV5-4|TRBJ2-3
TGTGCCAGCAGTCCTCCGGGATTCACTAGCACAGATACGCAGTATTTT
CASSPPGFTSTDTQYF
>many|-|TRBV11-2|TRBJ2-1
TGTGCCAGCAGTTTGCACCTGAGCTCCTACAATGAGCAGTTCTTC
CASSLHLSSYNEQFF
>-|TRBD2|TRBV19|TRBJ2-7
TGTGCCAGTAGTGCCATAGCGGGAAACAGCTACGAGCAGTACTTC
CASSAIAGNSYEQYF
>-|-|TRBV5-1|TRBJ2-1
TGCGCCAGCAGCTTCACAGGGTTCTACAATGAGCAGTTCTTC
CASSFTGFYNEQFF
>once|-|TRBV9|TRBJ2-7
TGTGCCAGCAGCGTTGGACTGAACAACGAGCAGTACTTC
CASSVGLNNEQYF
>-|-|TRBV10-3|TRBJ1-2
TGTGCCAATGAGGGGGGCGCCCGCTATGGCTACACCTTC
CANEGGARYGYTF
>once|TRBD1|TRBV4-3|TRBJ2-1
TGCGCCAGCAGCCAGGACAGGGCCAATGAGCAGTTCTTC
CASSQDRANEQFF
>-|TRBD1|TRBV2|TRBJ1-1
TGTGCCAGCAGCCCGGGACAGGGGGCAGGGGCTTTCTTT
CASSPGQGAGAFF
>-|-|TRBV11-2|TRBJ1-3
TGTGCCAGCAGCTTAGACCGGGCCTCTGGAAACACCATATATTTT
CASSLDRASGNTIYF
>-|TRBD2|TRBV24-1|TRBJ2-1
TGTGCCACCGGGTGGGGGCGGGAGGGCCAGAGGTACTCCTACAATGAGCAGTTCTTC
CATGWGREGQRYSYNEQFF
>-|TRBD1|TRBV7-2|TRBJ2-7
TGTGCCAGCAGCCCTAGAAGGGGGGCAGGGGGCGACGAGCAGTACTTC
CASSPRRGAGGDEQYF
>-|-|TRBV18|TRBJ1-3
TGTGCCAGCTCACCCGAAGTAGGAACTGGAAACACCATATATTTT
CASSPEVGTGNTIYF
>many|-|TRBV21-1|TRBJ2-7
TGTGCCAGCAGCAAAGGACAAGCCGGGGGCTACGAGCAGTACTTC
CASSKGQAGGYEQYF
>once|-|TRBV19|TRBJ2-2
TGTGCCAGTAGTGGCGGACGGCAAGATGGTTTGTTTTTT
CASSGGRQDGLFF
>once|-|TRBV4-1|TRBJ1-3
TGCGCCAGCAGCCAAGACCCATCCCGCTCTGGAAACACCATATATTTT
CASSQDPSRSGNTIYF
>-|-|TRBV15|TRBJ2-1
TGTGCCACCTCAGGAGGGACGCTCAAGGGCGAGCAGTTCTTC
CATSGGTLKGEQFF
>-|TRBD1|TRBV19|TRBJ1-2
TGTGCCAGTACCGAAGGGACAGTCAACTATGGCTACACCTTC
CASTEGTVNYGYTF
>-|-|TRBV2|TRBJ1-1
TGTGCCAGCCGGAAAGGCCCTGAAGCTTTCTTT
CASRKGPEAFF
>-|-|TRBV18|TRBJ1-1
TGTGCCAGCTCACCTCGGGACGGTGAAGCTTTCTTT
CASSPRDGEAFF
>-|-|TRBV4-1|TRBJ1-1
TGCGCCAGCAGCCAACAGGGGAGGAACACTGAAGCTTTCTTT
CASSQQGRNTEAFF
>-|-|TRBV27|TRBJ2-7
TGTGCCAGCAGTTTGGGACAAATGCCCCCCTACGAGCAGTACTTC
CASSLGQMPPYEQYF
>once|TRBD2|TRBV9|TRBJ2-5
TGTGCCAGCAGCGTAACCGGGAGGGCCGAGACCCAGTACTTC
CASSVTGRAETQYF
>-|-|TRBV29-1|TRBJ2-5
TGCAGCGTTTCCGTGGTGGAGACCCAGTACTTC
CSVSVVETQYF
>-|-|TRBV19|TRBJ1-4
TGTGCCAGTAGTGCGCCGGGTCTTAAGAATGAAAAACTGTTTTTT
CASSAPGLKNEKLFF
>once|TRBD2|TRBV19|TRBJ2-1
TGTGCCAGTAGTAGCGGGAGCTACAATGAGCAGTTCTTC
CASSSGSYNEQFF